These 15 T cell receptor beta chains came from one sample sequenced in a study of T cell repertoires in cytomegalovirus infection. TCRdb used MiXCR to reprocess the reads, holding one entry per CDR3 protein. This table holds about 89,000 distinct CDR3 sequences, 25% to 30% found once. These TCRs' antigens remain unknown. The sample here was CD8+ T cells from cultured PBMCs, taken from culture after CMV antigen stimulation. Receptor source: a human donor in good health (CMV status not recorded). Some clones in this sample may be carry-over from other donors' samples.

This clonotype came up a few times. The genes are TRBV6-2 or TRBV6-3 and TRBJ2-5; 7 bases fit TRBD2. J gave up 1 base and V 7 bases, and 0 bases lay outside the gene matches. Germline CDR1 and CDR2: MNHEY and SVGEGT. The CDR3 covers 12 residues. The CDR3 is CASTGGQETQYF. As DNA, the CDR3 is TGTGCCAGCACGGGGGGCCAAGAGACCCAGTACTTC.

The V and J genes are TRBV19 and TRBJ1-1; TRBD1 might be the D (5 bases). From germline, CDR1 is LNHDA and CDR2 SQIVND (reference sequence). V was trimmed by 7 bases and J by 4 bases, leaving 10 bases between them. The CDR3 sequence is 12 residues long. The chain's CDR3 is CASMYGGTEAFF. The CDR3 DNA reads TGTGCCAGTATGTACGGGGGCACTGAAGCTTTCTTT.

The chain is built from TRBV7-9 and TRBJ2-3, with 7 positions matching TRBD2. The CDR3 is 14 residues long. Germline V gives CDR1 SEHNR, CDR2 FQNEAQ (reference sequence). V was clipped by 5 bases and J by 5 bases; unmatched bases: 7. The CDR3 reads CASSPSGAGDTQYF. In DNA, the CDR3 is TGTGCCAGCAGCCCAAGCGGGGCCGGAGATACGCAGTATTTT.

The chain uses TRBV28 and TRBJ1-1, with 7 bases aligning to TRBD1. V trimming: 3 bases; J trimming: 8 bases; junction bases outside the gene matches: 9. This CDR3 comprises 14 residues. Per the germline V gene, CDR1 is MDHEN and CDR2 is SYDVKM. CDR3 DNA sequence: TGTGCCAGCAGTTTTCGTGACAGGGAGACGGAAGCTTTCTTT. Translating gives CASSFRDRETEAFF.

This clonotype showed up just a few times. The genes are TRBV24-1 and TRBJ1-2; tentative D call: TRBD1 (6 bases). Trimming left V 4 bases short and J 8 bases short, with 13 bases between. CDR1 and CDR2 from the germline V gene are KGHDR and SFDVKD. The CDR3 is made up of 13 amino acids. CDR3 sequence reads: CATSDGQFGGYTF. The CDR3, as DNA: TGTGCCACCAGTGACGGACAGTTTGGAGGCTACACCTTC.

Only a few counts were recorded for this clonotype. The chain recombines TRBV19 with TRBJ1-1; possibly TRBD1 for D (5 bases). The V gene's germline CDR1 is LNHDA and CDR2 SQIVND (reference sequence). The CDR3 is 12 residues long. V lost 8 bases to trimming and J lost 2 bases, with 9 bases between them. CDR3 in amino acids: CASGALNTEAFF. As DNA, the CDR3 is TGTGCCAGTGGGGCCCTTAACACTGAAGCTTTCTTT.

CDR3 sequence: CASSPELGSYNSPLHF. The DNA of the CDR3 is TGTGCCAGCAGCCCGGAGCTGGGCTCCTATAATTCACCCCTCCACTTT. The J gene is TRBJ1-6, the V gene TRBV4-2; D is unresolved. From germline, CDR1 is LGHNA and CDR2 YNFKEQ. The CDR3 spans 16 residues. V was pared by 4 bases and J by 0 bases, with 10 bases between.

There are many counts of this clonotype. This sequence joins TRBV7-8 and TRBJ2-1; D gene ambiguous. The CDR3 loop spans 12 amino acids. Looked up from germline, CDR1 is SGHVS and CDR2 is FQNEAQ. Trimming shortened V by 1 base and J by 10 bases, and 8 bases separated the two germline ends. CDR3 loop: CASSLVEREQFF. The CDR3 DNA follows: TGTGCCAGCAGCTTAGTAGAACGCGAGCAGTTCTTC.

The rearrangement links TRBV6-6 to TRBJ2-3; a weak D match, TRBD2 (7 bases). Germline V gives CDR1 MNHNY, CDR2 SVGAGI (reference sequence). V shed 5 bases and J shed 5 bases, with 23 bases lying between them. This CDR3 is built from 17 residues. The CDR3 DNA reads TGTGCCAGCAGTATACGCGTTGCGGGGGCGATGGTAGATACGCAGTATTTT. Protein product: CASSIRVAGAMVDTQYF.

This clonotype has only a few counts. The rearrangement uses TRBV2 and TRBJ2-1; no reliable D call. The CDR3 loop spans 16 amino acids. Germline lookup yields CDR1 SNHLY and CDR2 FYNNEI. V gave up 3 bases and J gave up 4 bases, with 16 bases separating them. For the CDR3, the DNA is TGTGCCAGCAGTGACCTCGGCAGTGTGATGTACAATGAGCAGTTCTTC. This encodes CASSDLGSVMYNEQFF.

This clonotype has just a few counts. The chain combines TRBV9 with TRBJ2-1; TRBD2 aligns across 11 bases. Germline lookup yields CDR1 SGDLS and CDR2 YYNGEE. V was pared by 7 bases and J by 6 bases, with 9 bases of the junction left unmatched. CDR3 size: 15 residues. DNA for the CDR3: TGTGCCAGCGGAGCCGGGACTAGCGGAACCAATGAGCAGTTCTTC. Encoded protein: CASGAGTSGTNEQFF.

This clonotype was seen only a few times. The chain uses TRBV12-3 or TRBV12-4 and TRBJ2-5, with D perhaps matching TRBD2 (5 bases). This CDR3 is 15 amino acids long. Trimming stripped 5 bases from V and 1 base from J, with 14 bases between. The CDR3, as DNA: TGTGCCAGCAGTCCAGGTTGGAGGATCCAAGAGACCCAGTACTTC. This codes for CASSPGWRIQETQYF.

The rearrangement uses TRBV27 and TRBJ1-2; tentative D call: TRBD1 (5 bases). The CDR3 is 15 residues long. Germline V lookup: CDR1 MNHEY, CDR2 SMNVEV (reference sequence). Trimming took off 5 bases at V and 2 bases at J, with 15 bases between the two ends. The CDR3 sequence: CASSPRGSTNYGYTF. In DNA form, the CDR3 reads TGTGCCAGCAGTCCTCGGGGGAGCACCAACTATGGCTACACCTTC.

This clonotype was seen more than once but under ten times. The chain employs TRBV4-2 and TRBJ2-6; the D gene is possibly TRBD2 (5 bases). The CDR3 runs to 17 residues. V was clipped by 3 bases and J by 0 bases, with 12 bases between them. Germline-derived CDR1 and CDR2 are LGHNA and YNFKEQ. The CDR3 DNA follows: TGTGCCAGCAGCCAGGCGGGTCTTAACTCTGGGGCCAACGTCCTGACTTTC. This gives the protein CASSQAGLNSGANVLTF.

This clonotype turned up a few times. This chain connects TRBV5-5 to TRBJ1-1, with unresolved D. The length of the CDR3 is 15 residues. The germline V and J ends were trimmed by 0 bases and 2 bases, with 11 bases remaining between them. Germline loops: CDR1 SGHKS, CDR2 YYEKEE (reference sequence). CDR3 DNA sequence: TGTGCCAGCAGCTTGGGCTCGCGATACAACACTGAAGCTTTCTTT. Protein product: CASSLGSRYNTEAFF. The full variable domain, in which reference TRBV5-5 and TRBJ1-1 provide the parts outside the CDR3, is DAGVTQSPTHLIKTRGQQVTLRCSPISGHKSVSWYQQVLGQGPQFIFQYYEKEERGRGNFPDRFSARQFPNYSSELNVNALLLGDSALYLCASSLGSRYNTEAFFGQGTRLTVV.